A selection of T cell receptor beta chains follows, all from one sample in a study of metastatic and nonmetastatic thyroid tumors. TCRdb re-called the PCR reads with MiXCR. The repertoire includes over 30,000 clones, under 25% of them detected once, and about 3% sits in the top ten. The sample consisted of tumor tissue. The source of these receptors is a male donor with papillary thyroid cancer or a benign thyroid nodule (not recorded which). Some clones in this sample may be carry-over from other donors' samples. The CDR3 runs from the conserved cysteine through the conserved F or W. Fields, in order: V gene, clone size, D gene, J gene, CDR3 DNA, CDR3 protein. The D gene is left open where the match is weak. A row's size may be missing; if present it is once, few, many or a size class.

TRBV9,-,-,TRBJ2-7,TGTGCCATCAGCGTACGGCCGGACCCAACCTACGAGCAGTACTTC,CAISVRPDPTYEQYF
TRBV7-3,many,TRBD1,TRBJ2-1,TGTGCCAGCAGCCCCAACTACAGGGGAAATGAGCAGTTCTTC,CASSPNYRGNEQFF
TRBV5-6,many,-,TRBJ1-1,TGTGCCAGCAGCTTGGGCGGGGTTAACACTGAAGCTTTCTTT,CASSLGGVNTEAFF
TRBV9,-,TRBD2,TRBJ2-2,TGTGCCAGCAGCGTAGAAATAGCGGGGGACACCGGGGAGCTGTTTTTT,CASSVEIAGDTGELFF
TRBV20-1,-,TRBD1,TRBJ2-7,TGCAGTGCTTCTAAGGTCGACAGGGGGCTCTACGAGCAGTACTTC,CSASKVDRGLYEQYF
TRBV9,-,TRBD1,TRBJ2-7,TGTGCCAGCAGCCCAGGGACAGGTTCCTACGAGCAGTACTTC,CASSPGTGSYEQYF
TRBV19,once,TRBD2,TRBJ2-1,TGTGCCAGTGGTATAGTGGGACTAGCTGGAAGGAATGAGCAGTTCTTC,CASGIVGLAGRNEQFF
TRBV7-3,-,TRBD1,TRBJ2-2,TGTGCCAGCAGCCCCCTAGGGGGCGTGAGATACCCTGAGCTGTTTTTT,CASSPLGGVRYPELFF
TRBV18,many,TRBD1,TRBJ2-3,TGTGCCAGCTCACCTGAACAGGGGCCAGATACGCAGTATTTT,CASSPEQGPDTQYF
TRBV7-4,many,TRBD1,TRBJ1-2,TGTGCCAGCAGCTTAGCGCGGCGGGCCGGGACAGGGCTAGTTGGCTACACCTTC,CASSLARRAGTGLVGYTF
TRBV3-1,many,TRBD2,TRBJ2-5,TGTGCCAGCAGCCTAACCTTGGGACTAGCGGGAGGAAGGGAGACCCAGTACTTC,CASSLTLGLAGGRETQYF
TRBV7-2,many,TRBD2,TRBJ2-1,TGTGCCAGCAGCTTCCGTAGCGGGAGTTTCGACAATGAGCAGTTCTTC,CASSFRSGSFDNEQFF
TRBV18,many,TRBD2,TRBJ2-1,TGTGCCAGCTCACCATCCAGCGGGAGCGGTTTTGAGCAGTTCTTC,CASSPSSGSGFEQFF
TRBV30,-,-,TRBJ2-6,TGTGCCTGGAACCACTGGACAGTCCCCTCTGGGGCCAACGTCCTGACTTTC,CAWNHWTVPSGANVLTF
TRBV9,-,-,TRBJ2-1,TGTGCCAGCAGCGTAGGCGTAGCTAGCTGGAGAGGTCTATGGGGAAATGAGCAGTTCTTC,CASSVGVASWRGLWGNEQFF
TRBV7-3,-,TRBD2,TRBJ2-7,TGTGCCAGCAGCCGATCGACTAGCGGCGGCTACGAGCAGTACTTC,CASSRSTSGGYEQYF
TRBV20-1,many,-,TRBJ2-2,TGCAGTGCTAGAGATCTAAGGGGGGCTAAGACCGGGGAGCTGTTTTTT,CSARDLRGAKTGELFF
TRBV13,many,-,TRBJ2-2,TGTGCCAGCAGCTCGACCGGCGCCGGGGAGCTGTTTTTT,CASSSTGAGELFF
TRBV18,few,-,TRBJ2-4,TGTGCCAGCTCACCCGCCGACAGACGGGACATTCAGTACTTC,CASSPADRRDIQYF
TRBV20-1,many,-,TRBJ2-3,TGCAGTGCTAGCATACTAGACACAGATACGCAGTATTTT,CSASILDTDTQYF
TRBV11-3,many,-,TRBJ1-1,TGTGCCAGCAGCTTAAATCGGGATACTGAAGCTTTCTTT,CASSLNRDTEAFF
TRBV5-8,many,TRBD2,TRBJ2-1,TGTGCCAGCAGCTTGGAAGCTAGCGGGAGAGCCTGGTCTTACAATGAGCAGTTCTTC,CASSLEASGRAWSYNEQFF
TRBV7-3,many,-,TRBJ2-1,TGTGCCAGCAGCACGGGGGCTAGCGGCTACAATGAGCAGTTCTTC,CASSTGASGYNEQFF
TRBV28,-,TRBD1,TRBJ1-4,TGTGCCAGCATTACTGACAGGGAGGGTAATGAAAAACTGTTTTTT,CASITDREGNEKLFF
TRBV28,few,TRBD1,TRBJ1-1,TGTGCCAGCAGTGAGACAGGGTCGGGGACTGAAGCTTTCTTT,CASSETGSGTEAFF
TRBV11-1,-,-,TRBJ2-3,TGTGCCAGCAGCTTAGCGTTACGGAAAGGGATTACAGATACGCAGTATTTT,CASSLALRKGITDTQYF
TRBV28,many,-,TRBJ2-2,TGTGCCAGCAGTTTGGGGGGCTGGGGGGAGCTGTTTTTT,CASSLGGWGELFF
TRBV4-2,-,-,TRBJ2-1,TGTGCCAGCAGCCAAGTAGCCGACAATGAGCAGTTCTTC,CASSQVADNEQFF
TRBV6-5,-,TRBD1,TRBJ1-2,TGTGCCAGCAGTTACCCCACCGGGACAGGGGGGACCAACTATGGCTACACCTTC,CASSYPTGTGGTNYGYTF
TRBV27,many,TRBD1,TRBJ1-5,TGTGCCAGAAGGGACAGGGGGTTTTTGGGACCCCAGCATTTT,CARRDRGFLGPQHF
TRBV6-1,medium-sized,-,TRBJ2-1,TGTGCCAGCACCGGGACGATCTACAATGAGCAGTTCTTC,CASTGTIYNEQFF
TRBV30,-,-,TRBJ1-2,TGTGCCTGGAGTCCCTGGGGTCCAGAATATGGCTACACCTTC,CAWSPWGPEYGYTF
TRBV5-5,-,-,TRBJ2-1,TGTGCCAGCAGCCTCACGTTGGGGGATGAGCAGTTCTTC,CASSLTLGDEQFF
TRBV10-3,many,-,TRBJ2-1,TGTGCCACCGGGACTGGCCGGAGTATCGATGAGCAGTTCTTC,CATGTGRSIDEQFF
TRBV7-2,medium-sized,TRBD1,TRBJ1-2,TGTGCCAGCAGTAACACCGGGACAGGGGCCGGCTACACCTTC,CASSNTGTGAGYTF
TRBV7-3,-,TRBD2,TRBJ2-3,TGTGCCAGCAGCTTTATAGCGGGGGGGCCTGTAGATACGCAGTATTTT,CASSFIAGGPVDTQYF
TRBV28,few,TRBD2,TRBJ2-7,TGCGCCAGTAGCAGGCTAGCGGTTTACGAGCAGTACTTC,CASSRLAVYEQYF
TRBV5-1,once,TRBD1,TRBJ1-2,TGCGCCAGCAGCTTCGGGACAGGGATAGGCTACACCTTC,CASSFGTGIGYTF
TRBV27,-,-,TRBJ2-7,TGTGCCAGCAGTTTAGGCACTACATGGGACGTGAACGAGCAGTACTTC,CASSLGTTWDVNEQYF
TRBV5-6,-,-,TRBJ2-7,TGTGCCATCAGCTTGGGGCAGGGGATTGATCAGTACTTC,CAISLGQGIDQYF
TRBV20-1,many,TRBD2,TRBJ2-7,TGCAGTGCTAGTGATTCGGGGGGCTACGAGCAGTACTTC,CSASDSGGYEQYF
TRBV30,-,TRBD1,TRBJ1-6,TGTGCCTGGAGAAGCCCAGGGGGGAATTCACCCCTCCACTTT,CAWRSPGGNSPLHF